This T cell receptor beta chain was obtained from a study of blood T cells in healthy people across ages. Across the whole study: Capturing about one barcoded beta molecule per two T cells was achieved by template switching.

Concerning this clonotype: The antigen is not known. Its ends do not fully match the called genes, so a read error is possible.

Findings of the study overall: In older individuals, TCR beta diversity per million T cells was lower, falling roughly linearly with age. Changes seen in expanded clonotypes were possibly confounded by donor CMV status left unknown.

The CDR3 loop spans 16 amino acids. Germline V gene data show CDR1 as SGHRS and CDR2 as YFSETQ. Then a second PCR, running about 6 to 12 cycles, was carried out with a sample-barcoded 5' primer and a J-beta primer mix. Each of the cDNA molecules was tagged by a template-switch adaptor with 12 random nucleotides. From the 5' RACE reads, TCRdb called clonotypes with MiXCR, one entry per CDR3 protein. The sample records 1.5 million to 1.8 million distinct CDR3 sequences, around 40% being singletons. The chain joins TRBV5-1 to TRBJ2-1; D assignment may be TRBD1 or TRBD2 (5 bases each). The sequenced sample was blood. This sequence originates from a woman under 30 in good health. CDR3 protein: CASSLTGTHSYNERFF. Written as DNA, the CDR3 is TGCGCCAGCAGCTTGACCGGGACCCACTCCTACAATGAGCGGTTCTTC.